This is a list of T cell receptor beta chains from one sample in a study of cytomegalovirus exposure and HLA in healthy donors. The method was immunoSEQ multiplex PCR; TCRdb's version includes in-frame clones alone and lacks a portion of them. The sample holds under 85,000 clones, just over 65% seen once. The sample was PBMCs. Source of these receptors: a woman aged 25 to 45 in good health and CMV-seronegative. Both conserved end residues are part of each CDR3. A D gene is named only where the DNA matches it firmly. Only part of the rows carry a size: once, few, many, or a class if the clone is expanded.

len: 17
d_gene: .
j_gene: TRBJ2-7
abundance: .
v_gene: TRBV4-1
CDR3aa: CASSQPMTRFTPYEQYF
CDR3nt: TGCGCCAGCAGCCAACCCATGACTAGATTCACACCTTACGAGCAGTACTTC

len: 12
d_gene: .
j_gene: TRBJ2-7
abundance: .
v_gene: TRBV4-2
CDR3aa: CASRRELGEQYF
CDR3nt: TGTGCCAGCAGACGGGAGTTGGGCGAGCAGTACTTC

len: 18
d_gene: .
j_gene: TRBJ1-5
abundance: .
v_gene: TRBV5-5
CDR3aa: CASSLGQGTLSLNQPQHF
CDR3nt: TGTGCCAGCAGCTTGGGGCAGGGAACCTTGAGTCTCAATCAGCCCCAGCATTTT

len: 15
d_gene: TRBD2
j_gene: TRBJ2-1
abundance: .
v_gene: TRBV9
CDR3aa: CASSVSSGGASEQFF
CDR3nt: TGTGCCAGCAGCGTTTCTAGCGGGGGGGCCTCCGAGCAGTTCTTC

len: 12
d_gene: TRBD1
j_gene: TRBJ1-5
abundance: .
v_gene: TRBV2
CDR3aa: CAGGQGNQPQHF
CDR3nt: TGTGCCGGCGGACAGGGAAATCAGCCCCAGCATTTT

len: 16
d_gene: .
j_gene: TRBJ1-5
abundance: .
v_gene: TRBV4-1
CDR3aa: CASSQDGGFGNQPQHF
CDR3nt: TGCGCCAGCAGCCAAGATGGGGGGTTTGGCAATCAGCCCCAGCATTTT

len: 15
d_gene: .
j_gene: TRBJ1-1
abundance: once
v_gene: TRBV28
CDR3aa: CASSLSLTGYTEAFF
CDR3nt: TGTGCCAGCAGTTTAAGCCTAACAGGGTACACTGAAGCTTTCTTT

len: 14
d_gene: .
j_gene: TRBJ2-7
abundance: .
v_gene: TRBV5-6
CDR3aa: CASSFYNRGNEQYF
CDR3nt: TGTGCCAGCAGCTTTTATAATAGGGGTAACGAGCAGTACTTC

len: 14
d_gene: TRBD1
j_gene: TRBJ1-1
abundance: .
v_gene: TRBV18
CDR3aa: CASSPRQGHGEAFF
CDR3nt: TGTGCCAGCTCACCCAGACAGGGCCATGGAGAAGCTTTCTTT

len: 15
d_gene: TRBD1
j_gene: TRBJ2-1
abundance: .
v_gene: TRBV5-1
CDR3aa: CASSLLGQGGYEQFF
CDR3nt: TGCGCTAGCAGCTTGCTGGGACAGGGGGGTTATGAGCAGTTCTTC

len: 14
d_gene: .
j_gene: TRBJ2-7
abundance: few
v_gene: TRBV6-5
CDR3aa: CASSSRHVFYEQYF
CDR3nt: TGTGCCAGCAGTTCCAGACACGTCTTCTACGAGCAGTACTTC

len: 16
d_gene: TRBD1
j_gene: TRBJ1-1
abundance: few
v_gene: TRBV27
CDR3aa: CASSFTSGTGGTEAFF
CDR3nt: TGTGCCAGCAGTTTTACCTCCGGGACAGGGGGCACTGAAGCTTTCTTT

len: 11
d_gene: .
j_gene: TRBJ1-1
abundance: .
v_gene: TRBV7-9
CDR3aa: CASQGIRTAFF
CDR3nt: TGTGCCAGCCAGGGGATCAGGACAGCTTTCTTT

len: 15
d_gene: .
j_gene: TRBJ1-1
abundance: .
v_gene: TRBV28
CDR3aa: CASSLLDRLNTEAFF
CDR3nt: TGTGCCAGCAGTCTACTGGACAGATTGAACACTGAAGCTTTCTTT

len: 15
d_gene: TRBD2
j_gene: TRBJ2-1
abundance: .
v_gene: TRBV5-4
CDR3aa: CASRSLAGADNEQFF
CDR3nt: TGTGCCAGCAGATCCCTAGCGGGGGCTGACAATGAGCAGTTCTTC

len: 15
d_gene: .
j_gene: TRBJ1-5
abundance: .
v_gene: TRBV7-9
CDR3aa: CASSYGEGIYQPQHF
CDR3nt: TGTGCCAGCAGCTACGGGGAGGGAATCTATCAGCCCCAGCATTTT

len: 15
d_gene: .
j_gene: TRBJ1-4
abundance: many
v_gene: TRBV2
CDR3aa: CASSERESSWEKLFF
CDR3nt: TGTGCCAGCAGTGAACGTGAGTCCTCGTGGGAAAAACTGTTTTTT

len: 19
d_gene: TRBD2
j_gene: TRBJ2-1
abundance: once
v_gene: TRBV5-1
CDR3aa: CASSLGLRGGARAKDEQFF
CDR3nt: TGCGCCAGCAGCTTGGGTCTGCGCGGGGGGGCCCGGGCGAAGGATGAGCAGTTCTTC

len: 12
d_gene: .
j_gene: TRBJ2-1
abundance: few
v_gene: TRBV7-2
CDR3aa: CASSARVNEQFF
CDR3nt: TGTGCCAGCAGCGCCCGGGTGAATGAGCAGTTCTTC

len: 11
d_gene: TRBD1
j_gene: TRBJ2-1
abundance: .
v_gene: TRBV28
CDR3aa: CASSLGDRGFF
CDR3nt: TGTGCCAGCAGTTTAGGGGACAGGGGGTTCTTC

len: 15
d_gene: .
j_gene: TRBJ1-3
abundance: few
v_gene: TRBV7-2
CDR3aa: CASSSGIVSGNTIYF
CDR3nt: TGTGCCAGCAGCTCCGGGATCGTCTCTGGAAACACCATATATTTT

len: 14
d_gene: TRBD1
j_gene: TRBJ1-2
abundance: .
v_gene: TRBV28
CDR3aa: CASSLFTGGYGYTF
CDR3nt: TGTGCCAGCAGTTTATTTACAGGGGGCTATGGCTACACCTTC

len: 12
d_gene: .
j_gene: TRBJ2-7
abundance: .
v_gene: TRBV6-5
CDR3aa: CASSYPTGEQYF
CDR3nt: TGTGCCAGCAGTTACCCCACAGGGGAGCAGTACTTC

len: 18
d_gene: .
j_gene: TRBJ1-3
abundance: .
v_gene: TRBV27
CDR3aa: CASSPDWVGGFSGNTIYF
CDR3nt: TGTGCCAGCAGTCCGGACTGGGTCGGAGGATTTTCTGGAAACACCATATATTTT

len: 15
d_gene: TRBD2
j_gene: TRBJ2-6
abundance: few
v_gene: TRBV4-2
CDR3aa: CASSPRGAGANVLTF
CDR3nt: TGTGCCAGCAGCCCCCGGGGGGCTGGGGCCAACGTCCTGACTTTC

len: 15
d_gene: .
j_gene: TRBJ2-5
abundance: .
v_gene: TRBV27
CDR3aa: CASSSEGAYQETQYF
CDR3nt: TGTGCCAGCAGTTCGGAGGGGGCGTACCAAGAGACCCAGTACTTC

len: 18
d_gene: TRBD2
j_gene: TRBJ2-3
abundance: .
v_gene: TRBV7-9
CDR3aa: CASSFSIGLVGSTDTQYF
CDR3nt: TGTGCCAGCAGCTTCAGTATAGGACTAGTGGGTAGCACAGATACGCAGTATTTT

len: 13
d_gene: .
j_gene: TRBJ1-2
abundance: .
v_gene: TRBV5-4
CDR3aa: CASSPDSNYGYTF
CDR3nt: TGTGCCAGCAGTCCTGACAGCAACTATGGCTACACCTTC

len: 14
d_gene: .
j_gene: TRBJ1-1
abundance: .
v_gene: TRBV6-5
CDR3aa: CASSPQGSDTEAFF
CDR3nt: TGTGCCAGCAGTCCCCAGGGGTCAGACACTGAAGCTTTCTTT

len: 14
d_gene: .
j_gene: TRBJ2-7
abundance: .
v_gene: TRBV7-9
CDR3aa: CASSLYDSSYEQYF
CDR3nt: TGTGCCAGCAGCTTATACGACAGCTCCTACGAGCAGTACTTC

len: 15
d_gene: .
j_gene: TRBJ1-1
abundance: .
v_gene: TRBV10-1
CDR3aa: CASSAARTGKPEAFF
CDR3nt: TGCGCCAGCAGCGCAGCCCGTACAGGGAAACCTGAAGCTTTCTTT

len: 15
d_gene: .
j_gene: TRBJ2-2
abundance: .
v_gene: TRBV7-3
CDR3aa: CASSSDREATGELFF
CDR3nt: TGTGCCAGCAGCTCAGACAGGGAGGCGACCGGGGAGCTGTTTTTT

len: 14
d_gene: TRBD2
j_gene: TRBJ2-4
abundance: .
v_gene: TRBV28
CDR3aa: CASSFGLVKNIQYF
CDR3nt: TGTGCCAGCAGTTTCGGACTAGTGAAAAACATTCAGTACTTC

len: 16
d_gene: TRBD1
j_gene: TRBJ1-5
abundance: .
v_gene: TRBV2
CDR3aa: CASRGVYDRAGQPQHF
CDR3nt: TGTGCCAGCAGAGGGGTATACGACAGGGCTGGACAGCCCCAGCATTTT

len: 15
d_gene: TRBD1
j_gene: TRBJ1-6
abundance: .
v_gene: TRBV2
CDR3aa: CASSEYGQGNSPLHF
CDR3nt: TGTGCCAGCAGTGAATATGGACAGGGAAATTCACCCCTCCACTTT

len: 16
d_gene: .
j_gene: TRBJ2-7
abundance: .
v_gene: TRBV10-1
CDR3aa: CASSEYLGGAPGEQYF
CDR3nt: TGCGCCAGCAGTGAATACCTTGGGGGGGCCCCAGGCGAGCAGTACTTC

len: 15
d_gene: .
j_gene: TRBJ2-2
abundance: once
v_gene: TRBV30
CDR3aa: CAWSVGTTNTGELFF
CDR3nt: TGTGCCTGGAGTGTTGGGACAACAAACACCGGGGAGCTGTTTTTT

len: 14
d_gene: .
j_gene: TRBJ1-1
abundance: .
v_gene: TRBV7-9
CDR3aa: CASSLIPGNTEAFF
CDR3nt: TGTGCCAGCAGCCTCATCCCAGGGAACACTGAAGCTTTCTTT

len: 14
d_gene: TRBD1
j_gene: TRBJ1-4
abundance: .
v_gene: TRBV6-1
CDR3aa: CASSHDRGGEKLFF
CDR3nt: TGTGCCAGCAGCCACGACAGGGGAGGCGAAAAACTGTTTTTT

len: 13
d_gene: .
j_gene: TRBJ1-2
abundance: once
v_gene: TRBV2
CDR3aa: CASSANRQNGYTF
CDR3nt: TGTGCCAGCAGTGCGAACAGACAGAATGGCTACACCTTC

len: 16
d_gene: TRBD1
j_gene: TRBJ1-6
abundance: .
v_gene: TRBV19
CDR3aa: CASSMGTGGSNSPLHF
CDR3nt: TGTGCCAGTAGTATGGGGACAGGGGGCTCTAATTCACCCCTCCACTTT

len: 12
d_gene: .
j_gene: TRBJ2-7
abundance: .
v_gene: TRBV7-2
CDR3aa: CASSLVRYEQYF
CDR3nt: TGTGCCAGCAGCTTAGTTCGCTACGAGCAGTACTTC